Below, one T cell receptor beta chain is given with its context. Only in-frame clones appear in the TCRdb table, and some are missing; sequencing was by immunoSEQ multiplex PCR. Altogether over 75,000 clones are present, more than 90% being singletons, with the ten largest covering 0.2% to 0.25%. This specimen comes from a study of technical replicates of blood from a handful of donors. From germline, CDR1 is MNHNS and CDR2 SASEGT. The trim removed 3 bases at V and 4 bases at J, leaving 7 bases unmatched. CDR3 length: 15 residues. V usage is TRBV6-1 and J usage is TRBJ2-7, with 9 bases aligning to TRBD1. Sequencing was carried out using T cells isolated from PBMCs. The receptor was derived from a human donor in good health. The CDR3 DNA reads as TGTGCCAGCAGTGATGGCGGGACAGGGCGGTACGAGCAGTACTTC. Protein sequence: CASSDGGTGRYEQYF.